This is a list of T cell receptor beta chains from one sample in a study of blood T cells in healthy people across ages. TCRdb ran MiXCR on the 5' RACE reads and lists one entry per CDR3 protein. Found here are over 1,300,000 distinct CDR3 sequences, approximately 60% of them singletons; the top ten hold roughly 7%. Sequenced sample: blood. The receptors were gathered from a man aged 18 to 30 in good health. Both conserved end residues are part of each CDR3. The D gene is left open where the match is weak. A row's size may be missing; if present it is once, few, many or a size class.

D gene	clone size	V gene	J gene	CDR3 DNA	CDR3 protein
-	-	TRBV14	TRBJ1-2	TGTGCCAGCAGCCAAGCCGGACTTGATACATATGGCTACACCTTC	CASSQAGLDTYGYTF
-	-	TRBV10-3	TRBJ1-2	TGTGCCTCACTACATGACAGCTGGGGCTACACCTTC	CASLHDSWGYTF
TRBD2	-	TRBV12-3/TRBV12-4	TRBJ2-3	TGTGCCAGCAGCCGGGGGGGTAGAGATACGCAGTATTTT	CASSRGGRDTQYF
-	few	TRBV29-1	TRBJ2-7	TGCAGCGGCCGAACAGGGATCTCCCACGAGCAGTACTTC	CSGRTGISHEQYF
TRBD1	-	TRBV12-3/TRBV12-4	TRBJ1-5	TGTGCCAGCAGTTTGGATTGGACAGGGCGGTATTTCCAGCATTTT	CASSLDWTGRYFQHF
TRBD2	few	TRBV6-2/TRBV6-3	TRBJ2-7	TGTGCCAGCAGTTACCGGTGGACTAGCGGGAGGAACTACGAGCAGTACTTC	CASSYRWTSGRNYEQYF
TRBD1	-	TRBV15	TRBJ2-7	TGTGCCACCAGCAGACAGGACAGGATCTACGAGCAGTACTTC	CATSRQDRIYEQYF
-	once	TRBV29-1	TRBJ1-2	TGCAGCCGCGGGGAGGGATATGGCTACACCTTC	CSRGEGYGYTF
TRBD2	-	TRBV4-2	TRBJ2-5	TGTGCCAGCAGCCACCTAATAGCGGGGGGATCCCAATCGGAGACCCAGTACTTC	CASSHLIAGGSQSETQYF
-	-	TRBV4-1	TRBJ2-7	TGCGCCAGCAGCCAGGAGATTAACTACGAGCAGTACTTC	CASSQEINYEQYF
-	-	TRBV29-1	TRBJ1-1	TGCAGCGGCAAGATAGGGGAGGGAGGAGCTTTCTTT	CSGKIGEGGAFF
-	once	TRBV19	TRBJ1-2	TGTGCCAGTAGTATCGCCAGTAGTAGCTATGGCTACACCTTC	CASSIASSSYGYTF
TRBD1	-	TRBV4-1	TRBJ2-1	TGCGCCAGCAGCCACCCGGGACAGGGGGGCTATGAGCAGTTCTTC	CASSHPGQGGYEQFF
-	-	TRBV2	TRBJ2-7	TGTGCCAGCACCCTGGGGGGTTCTGGTTGGTTCGAGCAGTACTTC	CASTLGGSGWFEQYF
-	-	TRBV11-2	TRBJ2-5	TGTGCCAGCAGCTTAGATGGGGACACTCACTCCCAAGAGACCCAGTACTTC	CASSLDGDTHSQETQYF